The T cell receptor (beta chain) under discussion was sequenced for a study of blood T cell repertoires in COVID-19 (dated by TCRdb to about 2020). For the wider study: Collaborator samples came from the United States, Italy and Spain and covered acute and convalescent phases of COVID-19. The prospective study material was composed of cDNA or gDNA derived from T cells, B-cell-depleted T cells, or PBMCs. Subjects who had been exposed to COVID-19, were actively infected with it, or had recovered from it provided the deeply sampled blood TCRbeta repertoires that made up the dataset. The repertoires were released in a freely available public database intended as a resource for research on the immune response to SARS-CoV-2. Samples came from the ongoing ImmuneRACE study (first 160 participants) plus 1,254 subjects from 6 global collaborators. A de-identified subject ID, COVID-19 status, age in years and sex were almost always included in the sample metadata. HLA class I and class II types, where available, came from metadata supplied by the sample provider rather than from assay-based typing. Overall study results and their limits: The amount of clinical and demographic metadata varied by source and participant and was provided uncurated.

TCRbeta CDR3 regions were amplified from genomic DNA using the immunoSEQ Assay, a bias-controlled multiplex PCR. The published analysis was carried out like this. Nucleated cell counts per sample were estimated from amplification of reference gene primers within the assay. To quantify the absolute abundance of each unique TCRbeta CDR3 rearrangement, sequence reads were collapsed and filtered. Productive Simpson clonality was computed per sample as the square root of Simpson's diversity index over productive rearrangements. Sourced from immuneACCESS, this table was stored by TCRdb with only in-frame sequences that have V and J called. A share of the clones is absent; for the studies checked, an unresolved V gene accounts for under half, and the remainder has no known explanation. V, J and clone size reflect that table, while D and trimming were determined from the DNA. The sample includes some 200,000 clones, with around nine tenths observed a single time. Of the sample, around 0.88% is held by the ten largest clones.

In its sample, this clone was seen a few times. This receptor's antigen is unknown. Within one base of it there is no much larger clone, and no base qualities were kept. A second Seattle source provided samples from volunteer blood donors who had recovered from COVID-19. Whole blood was collected in K2EDTA tubes by collaborating institutions according to the institutions' own protocols. Collaborator samples were shipped for TCRbeta analysis as frozen whole blood, isolated PBMCs, or DNA extracted from either sample type. The sample consisted of peripheral blood. This clonotype was sampled from a woman between 18 and 30 years old who had recovered from COVID-19.

The CDR3 here reads CASSLTSGGIQYNSPLHF. The bases read TGCGCCAGCAGCTTGACCAGCGGCGGAATACAGTATAATTCACCCCTCCACTTT. The rearranged chain carries TRBV5-1 and TRBJ1-6, with the D segment identity uncertain. CDR1 SGHRS and CDR2 YFSETQ are derived from the germline V gene. V is clipped by 1 base and J by 4 bases, and the sequence between their germline boundaries is 18 bases long. The CDR3 starts with the cysteine, ends with the phenylalanine, and has 18 residues. Only CDR3 DNA is held: 54 bases, read in frame from base 1.